Reported below is one T cell receptor (beta chain). Its antigen target is currently unknown. No quality values exist for individual bases; no much larger clone is one base distant. In Seattle, one collaborating source enrolled patients while the infection was active and tracked those patients longitudinally over the course of disease. Collaborating institutions collected whole blood in K2EDTA tubes following their own protocols. For TCRbeta analysis, collaborators shipped samples in one of three forms: frozen whole blood, isolated PBMCs, or DNA extracted from either of those sample types. The immunoSEQ Assay, a bias-controlled multiplex PCR, was used to amplify TCRbeta CDR3 regions from genomic DNA. The study's processing was this. The number of nucleated cells in each sample was estimated by amplification of reference gene primers within the assay. To quantify the absolute abundance of each unique TCRbeta CDR3 rearrangement, sequence reads were collapsed and filtered. For each sample, productive Simpson clonality was calculated as the square root of Simpson's diversity index over productive rearrangements. Held by TCRdb, this immuneACCESS table contains in-frame sequences only and omits some clones. Under half of the omission traces to an unresolved V gene where checked; the cause of the rest is unknown. That table gives V, J and clone size, and the DNA gave D and trimming. Counted in this sample were 100,000 to 150,000 clones; around 81% of them appeared once. Roughly 17% of the sample lies in the top ten.

The entry originates in a study of blood T cell repertoires in COVID-19 (dated by TCRdb to the early 2020s). With regard to the full study: Samples from collaborators originated in the United States, Italy and Spain and spanned both the acute and convalescent phases of COVID-19. Deeply sampled blood TCRbeta repertoires from subjects exposed to, actively infected with, or recovered from COVID-19 were included in the dataset. Sample metadata almost always included a de-identified subject ID, COVID-19 status, age in years and sex. The material from the prospective study consisted of cDNA or gDNA derived from T cells, B-cell-depleted T cells, or PBMCs. Where HLA class I and class II types were available, the types were taken from metadata supplied by the sample provider, not from assay-based typing. The samples were drawn from two sources: the first 160 participants of the ongoing ImmuneRACE study, and over 950 subjects contributed by 6 global collaborators. The repertoires were made available in a free public database intended to serve as a resource for research on the immune response to SARS-CoV-2.

Study-wide conclusions, independent of this receptor: Clinical and demographic metadata were provided uncurated, with the amount varying by source and participant.

The receptor was isolated from a young man with COVID-19, enrolled during active disease. The material sequenced was peripheral blood.

The DNA is TGCGCCAGCAGCCCTAACGACAGGTTCCTTACTGAAAAACTGTTTTTT. Its coded protein is CASSPNDRFLTEKLFF. The sequence is built from TRBV4-1 and TRBJ1-4; the D gene is perhaps TRBD1, from 6 matching bases. V sheds 4 bases and J sheds 7 bases, leaving 19 bases between their ends. Its CDR3 holds 16 amino acids, cysteine through phenylalanine. Only the CDR3 portion is preserved as DNA: 48 bases, with reading frame beginning at the first base. Reading the germline V gene gives CDR1 MGHRA and CDR2 YSYEKL.